This entry is about one TCR beta chain. Germline V gene data show CDR1 as SGHTA and CDR2 as FQGTGA. The CDR3 has 14 amino acids. Trimming took off 3 bases at V and 5 bases at J, with 13 bases between the two ends. This sample is part of a study of OX40 agonist ivuxolimab in advanced cancers. Measured with immunoSEQ multiplex PCR; TCRdb has only the in-frame clones, and not every one. The table records 65,000 to 80,000 clones, around 93% of them present only once. The rearrangement joins TRBV7-3 to TRBJ2-5; TRBD2 might be the D (6 bases). The clonotype originates from an adult with an advanced solid tumor such as melanoma, head and neck, liver or kidney cancer. The material sequenced was CD4+ or CD8+ T cells sorted from blood, taken in a trial of the OX40 agonist ivuxolimab. CDR3 nucleotide sequence: TGTGCCAGCAGCTTCTCTAACAGCGGGGAGACCCAGTACTTC. Translated: CASSFSNSGETQYF.